The following is a T cell receptor (beta chain) sequence with its context. Its antigen is still unknown. CD4+ T cells from unexposed donors were obtained before the COVID-19 pandemic (2011-2018). The record originates from a study of CD4 T cells in relation to SARS-CoV-2 and coronaviruses. Germline values: CDR1 MDHEN, CDR2 SYDVKM. The CDR3 sequence is 15 residues long. With 3 bases removed from V and 1 base from J, the gap between germline ends came to 10 bases. Findings and caveats of the study: Roughly 65% of donors had memory CD4+ clonotypes crossrecognizing SARS-CoV-2 and common cold coronavirus spike.

The repertoire was sequenced with immunoSEQ multiplex PCR; TCRdb's copy has only in-frame clones and lacks some. The sample lists 68,000 or so clones; 80% to 95% were seen once. This receptor was obtained from a human donor in good health. This chain joins TRBV28 and TRBJ1-5, with D unclear. What was sequenced was naive CD4+ T cells from PBMCs. Subset of the sample: naive CD4+ T cells isolated by negative enrichment. CDR3 nucleotides: TGTGCCAGCAGTTTCGTCCCGAGAAGCAATCAGCCCCAGCATTTT. Protein: CASSFVPRSNQPQHF.